This is a list of T cell receptor beta chains from one sample in a study of blood T cell repertoires in COVID-19. Sequencing used immunoSEQ multiplex PCR; TCRdb keeps in-frame clones, though not all of them. Altogether about 250,000 clones are present, around 89% being singletons, with the ten largest covering around 6.5%. The material sequenced was peripheral blood. Source of these receptors: a young woman with COVID-19, enrolled during active disease. The CDR3 runs from the conserved cysteine through the conserved F or W. D genes are given only for firm matches. Size is stated for part of the rows, as once, few or many counts, or as a class when the clone is expanded.

j_call clone_size v_call d_call cdr3_aa cdr3_nt
TRBJ2-1 NA TRBV6-4 NA CASRARPEPYNEQFF TGTGCCAGCAGAGCTAGGCCGGAACCTTACAATGAGCAGTTCTTC
TRBJ1-3 NA TRBV4-3 NA CASSQDTGIGNTIYF TGCGCCAGCAGCCAAGATACCGGGATCGGAAACACCATATATTTT
TRBJ1-5 NA TRBV19 TRBD1 CASSAHRTGGDQPQHF TGTGCCAGTAGTGCACATCGGACAGGGGGTGATCAGCCCCAGCATTTT
TRBJ2-6 NA TRBV9 TRBD2 CASSVSGFPSGANVLTF TGTGCCAGCAGCGTTAGCGGGTTCCCCTCTGGGGCCAACGTCCTGACTTTC
TRBJ2-2 few TRBV18 NA CASSLGQNTGELFF TGTGCCAGCTCACTGGGACAGAACACCGGGGAGCTGTTTTTT
TRBJ1-2 NA TRBV5-6 NA CASSLVVPVNYGYTF TGTGCCAGCAGCTTGGTAGTTCCGGTTAACTATGGCTACACCTTC
TRBJ2-1 NA TRBV7-2 TRBD2 CASSPRGLAGSSYNEQFF TGTGCCAGCAGCCCCCGGGGACTAGCGGGGAGCTCCTACAATGAGCAGTTCTTC
TRBJ2-1 NA TRBV4-3 TRBD2 CASSQGGTSGRPGEQFF TGCGCCAGCAGCCAGGGGGGGACTAGCGGGAGGCCCGGTGAGCAGTTCTTC
TRBJ2-1 once TRBV2 TRBD2 CASSPTSAISYNEQFF TGTGCCAGCAGCCCCACTAGCGCGATCTCCTACAATGAGCAGTTCTTC
TRBJ2-3 NA TRBV25-1 TRBD2 CASSLSGGADTQYF TGTGCCAGCAGTTTAAGCGGGGGGGCAGATACGCAGTATTTT
TRBJ2-7 NA TRBV6-2/TRBV6-3 NA CASSTGTYSYEQYF TGTGCCAGCAGCACCGGGACATACTCCTACGAGCAGTACTTC
TRBJ1-6 NA TRBV19 NA CASRFAGDVPNSPLHF TGTGCCAGCCGCTTTGCGGGGGATGTTCCTAATTCACCCCTCCACTTT
TRBJ2-1 NA TRBV4-1 TRBD1 CASSHLTGGRAYNEQFF TGCGCCAGCAGCCACCTCACAGGGGGCAGGGCCTACAATGAGCAGTTCTTC
TRBJ1-1 once TRBV6-5 NA CASSYLSTDTEAFF TGTGCCAGCAGTTACCTTTCAACGGACACTGAAGCTTTCTTT
TRBJ1-1 NA TRBV2 TRBD1 CASRGTGANTEAFF TGTGCCAGCAGGGGGACAGGGGCGAACACTGAAGCTTTCTTT
TRBJ2-1 NA TRBV6-1 TRBD1 CASSAGTGITAIYNEQFF TGTGCCAGCAGTGCCGGGACAGGGATAACGGCGATCTACAATGAGCAGTTCTTC
TRBJ1-1 NA TRBV5-1 NA CASSLARGDTEAFF TGCGCCAGCAGCTTGGCCAGGGGAGACACTGAAGCTTTCTTT
TRBJ2-1 once TRBV27 NA CASSFAQARATNEQFF TGTGCCAGCAGTTTCGCCCAGGCCAGAGCCACCAATGAGCAGTTCTTC
TRBJ1-2 NA TRBV5-6 NA CASRPVTANYGYTF TGTGCCAGCAGGCCAGTTACAGCCAACTATGGCTACACCTTC
TRBJ1-1 NA TRBV9 NA CASSVANRARNTEAFF TGTGCCAGCAGCGTAGCCAACAGGGCAAGAAACACTGAAGCTTTCTTT
TRBJ2-1 NA TRBV24-1 NA CATSDWKVIAENYNEQFF TGTGCCACCAGTGATTGGAAGGTAATAGCGGAAAACTACAATGAGCAGTTCTTC
TRBJ2-4 NA TRBV7-2 TRBD1 CASSSAAETGGANIQYF TGTGCCAGCAGCTCCGCCGCGGAGACAGGGGGCGCAAACATTCAGTACTTC
TRBJ1-2 NA TRBV6-5 NA CASSYGGEYGYTF TGTGCCAGCAGTTACGGAGGCGAATATGGCTACACCTTC
TRBJ2-1 NA TRBV24-1 TRBD1 CATSDLGTRDRDNEQFF TGTGCCACCAGTGACCTGGGTACTCGGGACAGGGACAATGAGCAGTTCTTC
TRBJ1-4 NA TRBV9 NA CASSVDASGGNEKLFF TGTGCCAGCAGCGTAGATGCTTCGGGGGGGAATGAAAAACTGTTTTTT
TRBJ1-5 NA TRBV11-2 TRBD1 CASSPGQGDQPQHF TGTGCCAGCAGCCCTGGACAGGGTGATCAGCCCCAGCATTTT
TRBJ1-1 NA TRBV30 TRBD1 CAWNPPGQGKTEAFF TGTGCCTGGAACCCACCGGGACAGGGGAAAACTGAAGCTTTCTTT
TRBJ2-2 NA TRBV6-2/TRBV6-3 NA CASSFRNRLVPGELFF TGTGCCAGCAGTTTCCGAAACCGACTAGTCCCCGGGGAGCTGTTTTTT
TRBJ2-7 NA TRBV2 NA CAKSGQGAFYEQYF TGTGCCAAGAGTGGCCAGGGCGCTTTTTACGAGCAGTACTTC
TRBJ2-5 NA TRBV10-3 NA CAIGERVQETQYF TGTGCCATCGGGGAGCGGGTCCAAGAGACCCAGTACTTC
TRBJ1-2 NA TRBV6-6 NA CASSPRGGGYGYTF TGTGCCAGCAGTCCCCGGGGGGGTGGATATGGCTACACCTTC
TRBJ2-2 few TRBV5-6 TRBD2 CASSLLAGGRTGELFF TGTGCCAGCAGCTTGCTGGCGGGGGGCCGCACCGGGGAGCTGTTTTTT
TRBJ1-2 NA TRBV11-2 TRBD1 CASSSRLTGDYGYTF TGTGCCAGCAGCTCTCGTCTGACAGGGGATTATGGCTACACCTTC
TRBJ2-5 NA TRBV7-2 TRBD1 CASSAATGTQETQYF TGTGCCAGCAGCGCAGCGACAGGGACCCAAGAGACCCAGTACTTC
TRBJ2-7 NA TRBV7-9 NA CASSLARSLTSYEQYF TGTGCCAGCAGCTTAGCGCGGTCCCTTACGTCCTACGAGCAGTACTTC
TRBJ2-1 NA TRBV19 NA CASSTSLGSPYNEQFF TGTGCCAGTAGTACTAGCCTCGGGAGCCCCTACAATGAGCAGTTCTTC
TRBJ2-2 NA TRBV4-1 NA CASSQPLSGNTGELFF TGCGCCAGCAGCCAACCCCTTAGCGGGAACACCGGGGAGCTGTTTTTT
TRBJ1-2 NA TRBV18 TRBD1 CASSLLVITDRGNYGYTF TGTGCCAGCTCCCTCCTCGTGATTACGGACAGGGGGAACTATGGCTACACCTTC
TRBJ2-7 NA TRBV5-1 NA CASSSTYEQYF TGCGCCAGCAGCTCAACCTACGAGCAGTACTTC
TRBJ2-2 once TRBV24-1 TRBD1 CATAPGTDPGQGFTGELFF TGTGCCACAGCCCCAGGGACAGATCCGGGACAGGGGTTCACCGGGGAGCTGTTTTTT
TRBJ1-5 NA TRBV11-2 TRBD1 CASSDIGQGDRPQHF TGTGCCAGCAGCGATATAGGACAGGGAGATCGACCCCAGCATTTT